The 11 T cell receptor beta chains given below trace back to one sample, sequenced in a study of blood T cell repertoires in COVID-19. Data came from immunoSEQ multiplex PCR; TCRdb stores just in-frame clones and leaves some out. Of 90,000 to 100,000 clones in the sample, approximately 90% were seen once. Sample: peripheral blood. Source of these receptors: a man aged 45-60 years with acute or convalescent COVID-19.

This sequence joins TRBV7-9 and TRBJ2-5, with D possibly being TRBD1 (5 bases). CDR1 is SEHNR and CDR2 is FQNEAQ in the germline V gene (reference sequence). Trimming shortened V by 11 bases and J by 5 bases, and 12 bases separated the two germline ends. This CDR3 is 11 amino acids long. The CDR3 loop is CAEGVMETQYF. In DNA, the CDR3 is TGTGCCGAAGGGGTCATGGAGACCCAGTACTTC.

The chain uses TRBV5-6 and TRBJ2-7; D possibly corresponds to TRBD2 (6 bases). This CDR3 spans 16 amino acids. Germline V gene lookup returns CDR1 SGHDT and CDR2 YYEEEE. V gave up 2 bases and J gave up 7 bases, with 22 bases separating them. Here the CDR3 reads CASSFFIPRRAGEQYF. The CDR3 bases are TGTGCCAGCAGCTTCTTTATACCCCGGAGGGCCGGGGAGCAGTACTTC.

The table lists this clone with a count of one. The chain has TRBV5-4 and TRBJ2-7; D possibly corresponds to TRBD1 (5 bases). The germline CDR1 and CDR2 sequences are SGHNT and YYREEE (reference sequence). The CDR3 extends over 18 amino acids. V was cut by 4 bases and J by 0 bases, with 23 bases left in between. CDR3 residues: CASSMEPFREIISYEQYF. In DNA form, the CDR3 reads TGTGCCAGCAGCATGGAGCCGTTCAGGGAAATAATCTCCTACGAGCAGTACTTC.

The chain is built from TRBV4-1 and TRBJ2-1, with a weak D call TRBD2 (6 bases). CDR3 length: 15 amino acids. Germline V gives CDR1 MGHRA, CDR2 YSYEKL. Trimming took 0 bases from V and 8 from J, leaving 14 bases between them. CDR3 region: CASSQDTSSAYEQFF. The CDR3 DNA reads TGCGCCAGCAGCCAAGATACTTCTAGCGCGTATGAGCAGTTCTTC.

This chain uses TRBV6-1 with TRBJ2-5, with D possibly TRBD2 on 5 matching bases. This CDR3 is 12 amino acids long. Germline-derived CDR1 and CDR2 are MNHNS and SASEGT. The germline V and J ends were trimmed by 2 bases and 9 bases, with 10 bases remaining between them. In nucleotides, the CDR3 is TGTGCCAGCAGTGAACCACCCGGGGCCCAGTACTTC. Amino acid sequence: CASSEPPGAQYF.

The chain links TRBV23-1 to TRBJ2-1; 9 bases line up with TRBD2. TRBV23-1 is an ORF for which the function is uncertain. V was pared by 2 bases and J by 0 bases, with 8 bases of the junction left unmatched. The CDR3 consists of 18 residues. The DNA of the CDR3 is TGCGCCAGCAGTCAAACTACGAGTAGCGGGAGCTCCTACAATGAGCAGTTCTTC. Protein product: CASSQTTSSGSSYNEQFF.

The V call is TRBV7-2, the J call TRBJ2-1, with 11 bases aligning to TRBD2. With V trimmed by 2 bases and J by 7 bases, 7 bases remained unmatched. Germline V gene sequence: CDR1 SGHTA, CDR2 FQGNSA. This CDR3 has 16 amino acids. In DNA form, the CDR3 reads TGTGCCAGCAGCTTACTATCTAGCGGGAGGAGGAATGAGCAGTTCTTC. It translates to CASSLLSSGRRNEQFF. The entire variable domain, with the rest obtained from reference TRBV7-2 and TRBJ2-1, is as follows: GAGVSQSPSNKVTEKGKDVELRCDPISGHTALYWYRQSLGQGLEFLIYFQGNSAPDKSGLPSDRFSAERTGGSVSTLTIQRTQQEDSAVYLCASSLLSSGRRNEQFFGPGTRLTVL.

This chain joins TRBV5-1 and TRBJ2-1; 9 bases line up with TRBD2. Germline CDR1 reads SGHRS; CDR2 reads YFSETQ. After removal of 0 bases from V and 0 bases from J, the junction contained 7 bases not matched to a gene. The length of the CDR3 is 18 residues. The CDR3 protein is CASSLAFSGGSSYNEQFF. Here the CDR3 DNA reads TGCGCCAGCAGCTTGGCCTTTAGCGGGGGAAGCTCCTACAATGAGCAGTTCTTC.

The chain uses TRBV30 and TRBJ1-5, with 9 bases lining up with TRBD1. The CDR3 runs 15 residues. CDR1 GTSNPN and CDR2 SVGIG come from the germline V gene (reference sequence). J was trimmed by 4 bases and V by 5 bases; bases with no gene match: 9. The CDR3 DNA follows: TGTGCCTGGGCCGGACAGGGGTCTCTTAATCAGCCCCAGCATTTT. Translation gives CAWAGQGSLNQPQHF.

This clone occurred a few times. The V gene is TRBV5-6, the J gene TRBJ2-7, with TRBD2 identical over 11 bases. V was clipped by 2 bases and J by 1 base; unmatched bases: 2. The CDR3 is made up of 15 amino acids. Germline-derived CDR1 and CDR2 are SGHDT and YYEEEE. The CDR3 reads CASSLLAGVSYEQYF. The CDR3 nucleotides read TGTGCCAGCAGCTTACTAGCGGGAGTATCCTACGAGCAGTACTTC.

The chain couples TRBV5-1 to TRBJ2-3; D might be TRBD2 (5 bases). The ends were cut back, 3 bases at V and 2 bases at J, with 13 bases in the middle. In germline, CDR1 is SGHRS, CDR2 YFSETQ. The CDR3 runs to 15 residues. The CDR3 is CASSSAGGVTDTQYF. CDR3 sequence (DNA): TGCGCCAGCAGCTCCGCGGGCGGAGTCACAGATACGCAGTATTTT. The whole variable domain, filled in from reference TRBV5-1 and TRBJ2-3, reads KAGVTQTPRYLIKTRGQQVTLSCSPISGHRSVSWYQQTPGQGLQFLFEYFSETQRNKGNFPGRFSGRQFSNSRSEMNVSTLELGDSALYLCASSSAGGVTDTQYFGPGTRLTVL.